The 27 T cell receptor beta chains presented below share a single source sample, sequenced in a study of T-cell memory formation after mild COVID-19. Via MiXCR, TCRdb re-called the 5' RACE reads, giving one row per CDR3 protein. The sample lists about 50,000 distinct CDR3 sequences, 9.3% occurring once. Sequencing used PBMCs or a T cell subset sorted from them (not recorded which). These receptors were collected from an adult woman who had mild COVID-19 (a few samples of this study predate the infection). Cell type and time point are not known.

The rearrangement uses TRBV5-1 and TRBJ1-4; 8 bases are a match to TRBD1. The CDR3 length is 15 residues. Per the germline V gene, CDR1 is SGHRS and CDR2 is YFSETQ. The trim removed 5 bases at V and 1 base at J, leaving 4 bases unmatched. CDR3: CASRGQGQTNEKLFF. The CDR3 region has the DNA TGCGCCAGCAGAGGACAGGGCCAAACTAATGAAAAACTGTTTTTT.

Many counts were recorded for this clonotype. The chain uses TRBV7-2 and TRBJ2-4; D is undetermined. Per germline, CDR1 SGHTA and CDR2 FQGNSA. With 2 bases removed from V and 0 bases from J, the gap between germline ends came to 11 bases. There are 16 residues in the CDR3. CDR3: CASSLPGVVAKNIQYF. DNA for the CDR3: TGTGCCAGCAGCTTACCTGGAGTAGTAGCCAAAAACATTCAGTACTTC.

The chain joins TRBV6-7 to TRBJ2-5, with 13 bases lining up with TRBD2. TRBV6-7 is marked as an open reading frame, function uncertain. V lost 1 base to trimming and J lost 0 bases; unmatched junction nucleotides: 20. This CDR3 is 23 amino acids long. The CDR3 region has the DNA TGTGCCAGCAGTTACTTCCGGGAACTGGGACTAGCGGGGACCTTTTGGTACCAAGAGACCCAGTACTTC. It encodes CASSYFRELGLAGTFWYQETQYF.

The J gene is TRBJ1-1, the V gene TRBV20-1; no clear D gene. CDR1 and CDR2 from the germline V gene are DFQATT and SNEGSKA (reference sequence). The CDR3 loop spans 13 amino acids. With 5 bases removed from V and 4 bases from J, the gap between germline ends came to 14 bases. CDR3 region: CSAYAPQITEAFF. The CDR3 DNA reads TGCAGTGCTTACGCACCGCAGATCACTGAAGCTTTCTTT.

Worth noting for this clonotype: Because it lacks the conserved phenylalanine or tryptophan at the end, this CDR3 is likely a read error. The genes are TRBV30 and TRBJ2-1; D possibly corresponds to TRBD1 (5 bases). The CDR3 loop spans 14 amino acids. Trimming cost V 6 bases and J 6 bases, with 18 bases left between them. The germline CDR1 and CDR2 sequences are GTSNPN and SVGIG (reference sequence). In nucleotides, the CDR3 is TGTGCCTGCCCACGGCAGGATAGGGGCAATGAGCAGTTCCTC. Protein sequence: CACPRQDRGNEQFL.

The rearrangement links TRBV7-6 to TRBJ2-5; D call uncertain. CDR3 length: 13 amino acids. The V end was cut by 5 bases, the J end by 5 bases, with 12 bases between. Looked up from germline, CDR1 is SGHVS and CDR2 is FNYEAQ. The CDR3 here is CASSKILGETQYF. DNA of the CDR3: TGTGCCAGCAGCAAAATCCTCGGGGAGACCCAGTACTTC.

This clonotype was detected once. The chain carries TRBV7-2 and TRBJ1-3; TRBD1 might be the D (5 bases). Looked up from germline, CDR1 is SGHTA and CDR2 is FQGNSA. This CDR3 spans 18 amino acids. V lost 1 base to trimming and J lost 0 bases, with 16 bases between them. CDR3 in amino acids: CASSLVKGELSSGNTIYF. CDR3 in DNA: TGTGCCAGCAGCTTAGTAAAAGGGGAGTTGAGCTCTGGAAACACCATATATTTT.

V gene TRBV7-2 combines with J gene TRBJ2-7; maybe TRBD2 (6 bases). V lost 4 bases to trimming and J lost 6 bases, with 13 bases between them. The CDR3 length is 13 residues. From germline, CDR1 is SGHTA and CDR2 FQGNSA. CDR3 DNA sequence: TGTGCCAGCAGCTCGTTTCGGGGAGGCGAGCAGTACTTC. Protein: CASSSFRGGEQYF.

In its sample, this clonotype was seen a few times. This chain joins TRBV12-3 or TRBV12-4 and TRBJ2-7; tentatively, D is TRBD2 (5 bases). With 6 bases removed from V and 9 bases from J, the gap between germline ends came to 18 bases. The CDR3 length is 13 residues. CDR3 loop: CASSPGLFTGQYF. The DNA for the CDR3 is TGTGCCAGCAGCCCCGGACTCTTCACCGGGCAGTACTTC.

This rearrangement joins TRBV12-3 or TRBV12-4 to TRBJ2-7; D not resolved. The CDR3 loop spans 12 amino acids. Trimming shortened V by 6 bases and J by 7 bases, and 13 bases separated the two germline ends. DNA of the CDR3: TGTGCCAGCAGCCAAGTTATGGGGGAGCAGTACTTC. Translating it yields CASSQVMGEQYF.

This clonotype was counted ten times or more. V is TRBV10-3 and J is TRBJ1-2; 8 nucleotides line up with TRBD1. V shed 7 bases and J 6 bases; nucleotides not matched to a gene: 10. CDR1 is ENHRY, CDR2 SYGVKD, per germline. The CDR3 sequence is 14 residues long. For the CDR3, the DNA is TGTGCCATCATGCCAGGGGGCGGTGTCGATGGCTACACCTTC. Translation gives CAIMPGGGVDGYTF.

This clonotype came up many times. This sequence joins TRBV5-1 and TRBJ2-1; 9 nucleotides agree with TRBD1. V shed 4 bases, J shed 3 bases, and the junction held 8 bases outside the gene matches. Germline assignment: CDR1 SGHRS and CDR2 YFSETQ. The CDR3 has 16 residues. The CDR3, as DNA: TGCGCCAGCAGCCCGGCGGGACAGGGAATCTACAATGAGCAGTTCTTC. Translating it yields CASSPAGQGIYNEQFF.

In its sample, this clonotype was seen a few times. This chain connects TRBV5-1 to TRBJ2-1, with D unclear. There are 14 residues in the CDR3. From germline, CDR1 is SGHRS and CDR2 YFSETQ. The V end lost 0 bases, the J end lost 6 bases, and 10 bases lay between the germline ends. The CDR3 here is CASSLVTVSNEQFF. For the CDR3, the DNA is TGCGCCAGCAGCTTGGTTACTGTGAGCAATGAGCAGTTCTTC.

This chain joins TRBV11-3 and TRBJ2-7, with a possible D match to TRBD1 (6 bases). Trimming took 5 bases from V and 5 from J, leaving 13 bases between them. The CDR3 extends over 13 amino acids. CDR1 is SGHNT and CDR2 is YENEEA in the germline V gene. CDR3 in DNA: TGTGCCAGCAGCCCAGGGGAGCACGACGAGCAGTACTTC. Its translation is CASSPGEHDEQYF.

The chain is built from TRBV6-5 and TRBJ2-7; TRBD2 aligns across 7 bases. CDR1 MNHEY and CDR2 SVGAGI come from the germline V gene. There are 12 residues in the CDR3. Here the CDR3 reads CATRERDYEQYF. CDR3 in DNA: TGTGCTACCCGTGAGCGGGACTACGAGCAGTACTTC.

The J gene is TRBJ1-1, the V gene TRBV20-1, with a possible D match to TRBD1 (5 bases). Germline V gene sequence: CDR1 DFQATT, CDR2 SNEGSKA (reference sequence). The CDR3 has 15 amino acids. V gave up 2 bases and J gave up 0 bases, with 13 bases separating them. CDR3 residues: CSARPHGGVNTEAFF. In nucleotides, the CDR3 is TGCAGTGCTAGACCCCATGGGGGAGTGAACACTGAAGCTTTCTTT.

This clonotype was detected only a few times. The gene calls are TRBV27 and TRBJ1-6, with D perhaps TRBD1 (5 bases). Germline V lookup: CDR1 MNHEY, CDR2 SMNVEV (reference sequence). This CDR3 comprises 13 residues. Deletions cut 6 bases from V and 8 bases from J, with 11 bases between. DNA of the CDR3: TGTGCCAGCAGCCATACGGGGGATTCACCCCTCCACTTT. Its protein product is CASSHTGDSPLHF.

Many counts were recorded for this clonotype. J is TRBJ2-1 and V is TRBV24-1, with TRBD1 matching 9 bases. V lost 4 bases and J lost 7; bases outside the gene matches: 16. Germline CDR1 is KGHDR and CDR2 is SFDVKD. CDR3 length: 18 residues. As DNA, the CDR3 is TGTGCCACCAGTGACTCGATATCCGGGACAGGGTCCGGGAATGAGCAGTTCTTC. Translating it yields CATSDSISGTGSGNEQFF.

CDR3 protein: CASSPSLGQGGQPQHF. DNA of the CDR3: TGTGCCAGCAGCCCTTCCCTCGGACAGGGTGGTCAGCCCCAGCATTTT. The chain couples TRBV9 to TRBJ1-5, with 8 bases lining up with TRBD1. Germline V gives CDR1 SGDLS, CDR2 YYNGEE. V shed 4 bases, J shed 6 bases, and the junction held 12 bases outside the gene matches. CDR3 size: 16 residues.

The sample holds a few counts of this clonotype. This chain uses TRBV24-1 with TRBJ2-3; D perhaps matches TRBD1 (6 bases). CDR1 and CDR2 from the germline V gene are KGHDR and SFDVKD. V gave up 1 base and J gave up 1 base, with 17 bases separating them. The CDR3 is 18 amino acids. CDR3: CATSDLGGSRTGTDTQYF. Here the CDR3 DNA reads TGTGCCACCAGTGATTTAGGGGGAAGTAGGACTGGCACAGATACGCAGTATTTT.

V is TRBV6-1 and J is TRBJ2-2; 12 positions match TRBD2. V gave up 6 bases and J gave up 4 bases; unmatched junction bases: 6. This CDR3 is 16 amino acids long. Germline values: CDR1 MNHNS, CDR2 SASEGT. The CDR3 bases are TGTGCCAGCAGGTTTTCTAGCGGGAGGGGCACCGGGGAGCTGTTTTTT. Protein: CASRFSSGRGTGELFF.

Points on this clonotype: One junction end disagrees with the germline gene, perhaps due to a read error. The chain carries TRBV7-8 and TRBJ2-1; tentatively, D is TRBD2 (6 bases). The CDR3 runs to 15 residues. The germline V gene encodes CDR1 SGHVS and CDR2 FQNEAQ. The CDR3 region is CASTLRGTSYNEQFF. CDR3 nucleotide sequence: TGTGCCAGCACCTTACGGGGGACCTCCTACAATGAGCAGTTCTTC.

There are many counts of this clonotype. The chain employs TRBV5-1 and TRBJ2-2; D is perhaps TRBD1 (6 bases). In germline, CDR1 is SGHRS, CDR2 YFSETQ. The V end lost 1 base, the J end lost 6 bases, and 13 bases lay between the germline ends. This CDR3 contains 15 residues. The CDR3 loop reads CASSLQGRTPGELFF. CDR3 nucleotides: TGCGCCAGCAGCTTGCAGGGGCGAACACCCGGGGAGCTGTTTTTT.

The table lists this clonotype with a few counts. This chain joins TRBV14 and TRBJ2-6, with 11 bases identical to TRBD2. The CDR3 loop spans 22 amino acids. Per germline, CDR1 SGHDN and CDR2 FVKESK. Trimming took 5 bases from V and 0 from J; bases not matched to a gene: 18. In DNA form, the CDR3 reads TGTGCCAGCAGCGTCAGCCCTCTAGCGGGGGGAAGAACAATCTCTGGGGCCAACGTCCTGACTTTC. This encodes CASSVSPLAGGRTISGANVLTF.

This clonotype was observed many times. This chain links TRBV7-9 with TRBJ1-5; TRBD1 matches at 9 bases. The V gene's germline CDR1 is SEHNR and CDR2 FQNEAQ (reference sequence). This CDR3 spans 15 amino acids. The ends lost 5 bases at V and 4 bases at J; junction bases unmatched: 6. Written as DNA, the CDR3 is TGTGCCAGCAGCCGCGCGGGACAGGGTAATCAGCCCCAGCATTTT. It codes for CASSRAGQGNQPQHF. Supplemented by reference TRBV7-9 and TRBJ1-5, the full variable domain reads DTGVSQNPRHKITKRGQNVTFRCDPISEHNRLYWYRQTLGQGPEFLTYFQNEAQLEKSRLLSDRFSAERPKGSFSTLEIQRTEQGDSAMYLCASSRAGQGNQPQHFGDGTRLSIL.

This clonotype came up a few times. The CDR3 here is CASSIRGANEQFF. The CDR3 DNA sequence: TGTGCCAGCAGCATAAGGGGGGCCAATGAGCAGTTCTTC. V usage is TRBV7-2 and J usage is TRBJ2-1; D is perhaps TRBD1 or TRBD2 (6 bases each). Trimming left V 5 bases short and J 6 bases short, with 11 bases between. This CDR3 comprises 13 residues. CDR1 and CDR2 from the germline V gene are SGHTA and FQGNSA.

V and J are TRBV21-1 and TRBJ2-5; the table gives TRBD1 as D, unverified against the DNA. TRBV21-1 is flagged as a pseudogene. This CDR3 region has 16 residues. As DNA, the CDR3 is TGTGCCAGCACCCAAACGGGACAGGGATGCCAAGAGACCCAGTACTTC. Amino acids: CASTQTGQGCQETQYF.